This TCR beta chain was found in a study of shared clonotypes between healthy human individuals. V lost 0 bases and J 4 bases, leaving 9 bases between the germline ends. The germline V gene encodes CDR1 LGHNA and CDR2 YSLEER. The CDR3 has 14 amino acids. Produced via immunoSEQ multiplex PCR; TCRdb's table is partial and in-frame only. Seen here are 2,100,000 or so clones, approximately 95% observed once, and the top ten hold less than 0.15%. V usage is TRBV4-3 and J usage is TRBJ1-2; weak D call: TRBD1 (6 bases). This receptor was obtained from a man aged 18 to 29 in good health. Input material: naive CD4+ T cells sorted from blood. Subset: CD45RA+ positively selected. CDR3 residues: CASSQDLGGYGYTF. The CDR3 DNA reads TGCGCCAGCAGCCAAGATCTAGGGGGCTATGGCTACACCTTC.